This TCR beta chain was sequenced in a study of shared clonotypes between healthy human individuals. Study-wide background: The study used three CD4 naive, three CD4 memory, two CD8 naive and one CD8 memory plate per donor.

The repertoire was sequenced with immunoSEQ multiplex PCR; TCRdb's copy has only in-frame clones and lacks some. Seen here are around 1.5 million clones, nearly 99% observed once, and the top ten hold around 0.45%. Adult Caucasians living in Nashville, Tennessee made up all of the donors. V was shortened by 5 bases and J by 11 bases, with 25 bases between the two germline ends. Germline V gene sequence: CDR1 SGHVS, CDR2 FQNEAQ. The CDR3 runs 16 residues. As concerns this clone: Its antigen is currently unknown.

Study-level points and caveats: Sorted-subset samples were not fully sequenced, rarefaction indicated. Donors were few, which limited the genetic and exposure-history diversity represented.

The source is a man younger than 40 in good health. The chain carries TRBV7-8 and TRBJ1-5, with D maybe TRBD1 (5 bases). Sequences were obtained from naive CD4+ T cells sorted from blood. As to subset: CD45RA+ positively selected. The CDR3: CASSLRPDGGILTQHF. CDR3 DNA: TGTGCCAGCAGCCTACGACCGGACGGGGGGATTTTGACCCAGCATTTT.